These T cell receptor beta chains were read from a single sample in a study of cytotoxic CD8 clonotypes in ibrutinib-treated CLL. Sequencing used immunoSEQ multiplex PCR; TCRdb keeps in-frame clones, though not all of them. Counted here are approximately 50,000 clones, around 52% occurring once; the ten biggest clones make up 20% to 30%. The sequences come from PBMCs, collected at disease progression, from a patient treated with ibrutinib. The receptors stem from a human donor with chronic lymphocytic leukemia. The CDR3 runs from the conserved cysteine through the conserved F or W. A D gene is named only where the DNA matches it firmly. Not all rows give a size; the values are once, few, many and, for expanded clones, a class.

d_gene,j_gene,v_gene,abundance,CDR3aa,CDR3nt
NA,TRBJ1-1,TRBV7-9,NA,CASSFLGMNTEAFF,TGTGCCAGCAGCTTTTTGGGCATGAACACTGAAGCTTTCTTT
TRBD1,TRBJ1-1,TRBV7-3,NA,CASSPAPGQGMNTEAFF,TGTGCCAGCAGCCCTGCCCCCGGACAGGGTATGAACACTGAAGCTTTCTTT
NA,TRBJ1-1,TRBV27,few,CASSYGVGFEAFF,TGTGCCAGCAGTTATGGCGTAGGATTTGAAGCTTTCTTT
TRBD2,TRBJ2-1,TRBV28,NA,CASSFGGAGYTEQFF,TGTGCCAGCAGTTTCGGGGGGGCAGGTTATACCGAGCAGTTCTTC
TRBD1,TRBJ2-7,TRBV5-1,NA,CASSLVGGLEQYF,TGCGCCAGCAGCTTGGTAGGGGGCCTCGAGCAGTACTTC
TRBD1,TRBJ1-5,TRBV5-8,NA,CASSKGQGNQPQHF,TGTGCCAGCAGCAAAGGACAGGGGAATCAGCCCCAGCATTTT
NA,TRBJ2-5,TRBV27,NA,CASTGANQETQYF,TGTGCCAGCACCGGAGCAAACCAAGAGACCCAGTACTTC
TRBD1,TRBJ2-5,TRBV5-6,NA,CASSAGQGIGTQYF,TGTGCCAGCAGCGCTGGACAGGGGATAGGGACCCAGTACTTC
TRBD2,TRBJ2-7,TRBV19,few,CASSRAGVRHEQYF,TGTGCCAGTAGTCGGGCGGGAGTACGACACGAGCAGTACTTC
NA,TRBJ1-2,TRBV29-1,NA,CSVARASNYGYTF,TGCAGCGTTGCCCGGGCTAGTAACTATGGCTACACCTTC
TRBD1,TRBJ2-3,TRBV7-2,NA,CASSSGQDTDTQYF,TGTGCCAGCAGCTCGGGACAGGACACAGATACGCAGTATTTT
NA,TRBJ1-1,TRBV29-1,NA,CSVEDPGWGGTEAFF,TGCAGCGTTGAAGACCCTGGATGGGGGGGCACTGAAGCTTTCTTT
NA,TRBJ2-1,TRBV29-1,NA,CSVEDPGSSSYNEQFF,TGCAGCGTTGAAGACCCGGGATCGAGCTCCTACAATGAGCAGTTCTTC
NA,TRBJ2-7,TRBV27,NA,CASSPGQIVDEQYF,TGTGCCAGCAGCCCCGGACAGATAGTCGACGAGCAGTACTTC
NA,TRBJ1-1,TRBV10-3,once,CAISETGLAEAFF,TGTGCCATCAGTGAGACAGGGCTGGCTGAAGCTTTCTTT
NA,TRBJ1-1,TRBV5-1,few,CASSLAIRAEAFF,TGCGCCAGCAGCTTGGCGATCAGGGCTGAAGCTTTCTTT
TRBD2,TRBJ2-1,TRBV7-8,few,CASSIIAGVFNEQFF,TGTGCCAGCAGCATCATAGCGGGAGTCTTCAATGAGCAGTTCTTC
NA,TRBJ2-7,TRBV20-1,NA,CSARLDEQYF,TGCAGTGCCAGGTTGGATGAGCAGTACTTC
NA,TRBJ1-1,TRBV4-1,NA,CASSQVGVMNTEAFF,TGCGCCAGCAGCCAAGTAGGCGTGATGAACACTGAAGCTTTCTTT
NA,TRBJ1-2,TRBV6-5,NA,CASSLGTEVYGYTF,TGTGCCAGCAGCCTTGGGACTGAAGTCTATGGCTACACCTTC
NA,TRBJ2-5,TRBV7-8,NA,CASSPPVQETQYF,TGTGCCAGCAGCCCCCCAGTCCAAGAGACCCAGTACTTC
TRBD1,TRBJ1-3,TRBV30,NA,CAWSRGMGNTIYF,TGTGCCTGGAGCAGGGGGATGGGAAACACCATATATTTT
NA,TRBJ2-7,TRBV7-9,NA,CASARVPYEQYF,TGTGCCAGTGCCAGGGTGCCCTACGAGCAGTACTTC
TRBD1,TRBJ1-2,TRBV4-1,NA,CASSQDNPQGEIYGYTF,TGCGCCAGCAGCCAAGATAATCCCCAGGGGGAAATCTATGGCTACACCTTC
NA,TRBJ1-6,TRBV5-1,once,CASSFGTNPTNSPLHF,TGCGCCAGCAGCTTCGGGACGAACCCAACTAATTCACCCCTCCACTTT
NA,TRBJ1-6,TRBV2,NA,CASSGTRGTAPLHF,TGTGCCAGCAGTGGGACAAGGGGTACGGCACCCCTCCACTTT
NA,TRBJ1-5,TRBV30,few,CAWSGKGNQPQHF,TGTGCCTGGAGTGGTAAGGGCAATCAGCCCCAGCATTTT
NA,TRBJ1-2,TRBV7-2,NA,CASSLRDGDYGYTF,TGTGCCAGCAGCCTAAGGGACGGGGACTATGGCTACACCTTC
NA,TRBJ1-5,TRBV2,few,CASLLESGGNQPQHF,TGTGCCAGCCTCCTAGAGTCAGGGGGCAATCAGCCCCAGCATTTT
TRBD1,TRBJ2-7,TRBV25-1,few,CASSAQPGQGLYEQYF,TGTGCCAGCAGTGCACAACCGGGACAGGGTCTCTACGAGCAGTACTTC
NA,TRBJ1-5,TRBV7-2,NA,CASSFLNQPQHF,TGTGCCAGCAGCTTTCTCAATCAGCCCCAGCATTTT
TRBD1,TRBJ1-2,TRBV10-3,few,CAILGGRQGWGYTF,TGTGCCATCCTGGGCGGAAGACAGGGCTGGGGCTACACCTTC
NA,TRBJ1-1,TRBV5-1,NA,CASSRGALNTEAFF,TGCGCCAGCAGCCGGGGGGCACTGAACACTGAAGCTTTCTTT
NA,TRBJ2-5,TRBV7-2,NA,CASSLEGWAETQYF,TGTGCCAGCAGCTTGGAGGGTTGGGCGGAGACCCAGTACTTC
NA,TRBJ2-5,TRBV6-5,once,CASSSHLGRETQYF,TGTGCCAGCAGTTCCCACCTTGGGCGGGAGACCCAGTACTTC
TRBD2,TRBJ2-1,TRBV5-1,NA,CASIDWGGNYNEQFF,TGCGCCAGCATAGATTGGGGGGGAAACTACAATGAGCAGTTCTTC
NA,TRBJ2-7,TRBV7-2,few,CASSSGGGLVSEQYF,TGTGCCAGCAGCTCCGGTGGGGGGCTGGTGAGCGAGCAGTACTTC
TRBD2,TRBJ2-7,TRBV4-1,few,CASSQAAGGASYEQYF,TGCGCCAGCAGCCAAGCGGCGGGAGGTGCCTCCTACGAGCAGTACTTC
NA,TRBJ2-7,TRBV20-1,NA,CSARLDEQYF,TGCAGTGCTAGGCTTGACGAGCAGTACTTC
NA,TRBJ2-7,TRBV6-5,many,CASSPTGSSYEQYF,TGTGCCAGCAGCCCCACGGGGAGCTCCTACGAGCAGTACTTC